These 26 T cell receptor beta chains originate from one sample sequenced in a study of blood T cells in healthy people across ages. Alongside a J-beta primer mix, a sample-barcoded 5' primer served in a second PCR lasting about 7 to 11 cycles. TCRdb redid the calling of the 5' RACE reads with MiXCR, one entry per CDR3 protein. The profile shows nearly 1 million distinct CDR3 sequences, just over 50% of them singletons. Sequencing was performed on blood. The receptor source for this set is a woman aged 60-75 years in good health.

CDR3 sequence reads: CSVYLTGLAGPRSYNEQFF. CDR3 DNA: TGCAGCGTTTACCTAACGGGACTAGCGGGACCCCGCTCCTACAATGAGCAGTTCTTC. This chain uses TRBV29-1 with TRBJ2-1; TRBD2 matches 13 bases. J lost 0 bases, V lost 5 bases, and 13 bases had no gene match. Per germline, CDR1 SQVTM and CDR2 ANQGSEA. The CDR3 loop spans 19 amino acids.

The rearrangement joins TRBV12-3 or TRBV12-4 to TRBJ2-1; 11 bases align to TRBD2. Trimming removed 6 bases from V and 10 bases from J; junction bases left unmatched: 11. The CDR3 runs to 15 residues. Here the CDR3 DNA reads TGTGCCAGCAGGCATAGCGGGAGGGCCAAAGGAGAGCAGTTCTTC. Its translation: CASRHSGRAKGEQFF.

This clonotype was recorded only once. The chain uses TRBV3-1 and TRBJ2-7; D is perhaps TRBD2 (5 bases). The V end was cut by 0 bases, the J end by 3 bases, with 9 bases between. This CDR3 is built from 14 residues. Germline lookup yields CDR1 LGHDT and CDR2 YNNKEL (reference sequence). CDR3 DNA sequence: TGTGCCAGCAGCCAAGAACTAGACCTCTACGAGCAGTACTTC. This translates into CASSQELDLYEQYF.

The chain has TRBV6-5 and TRBJ2-3; 13 nucleotides line up with TRBD2. With 2 bases clipped from V and 2 bases from J, the junction kept 10 bases outside the gene matches. There are 19 residues in the CDR3. Germline V gene data show CDR1 as MNHEY and CDR2 as SVGAGI. CDR3 amino acids: CASSYDPRTSGGFTDTQYF. DNA of the CDR3: TGTGCCAGCAGTTACGACCCACGGACTAGCGGGGGATTCACAGATACGCAGTATTTT.

The chain couples TRBV7-9 to TRBJ2-3; TRBD2 aligns across 7 bases. This CDR3 comprises 16 residues. CDR1 is SEHNR, CDR2 FQNEAQ, per germline (reference sequence). After removal of 5 bases from V and 1 base from J, the junction contained 9 bases not matched to a gene. CDR3 amino acids: CASSNPRGRRTDTQYF. The CDR3 DNA reads TGTGCCAGCAGCAACCCCCGCGGGAGACGCACAGATACGCAGTATTTT. The full variable domain, rest sourced from reference TRBV7-9 and TRBJ2-3, is DTGVSQNPRHKITKRGQNVTFRCDPISEHNRLYWYRQTLGQGPEFLTYFQNEAQLEKSRLLSDRFSAERPKGSFSTLEIQRTEQGDSAMYLCASSNPRGRRTDTQYFGPGTRLTVL.

This clonotype appeared once. The chain links TRBV3-1 to TRBJ2-2; D is unclear. CDR1 is LGHDT and CDR2 is YNNKEL in the germline V gene (reference sequence). The CDR3 length is 14 residues. V shed 3 bases and J shed 7 bases, with 12 bases lying between them. CDR3: CASSQGQTHGELFF. The CDR3 nucleotides are TGTGCCAGCAGCCAGGGCCAGACCCACGGGGAGCTGTTTTTT.

This chain joins TRBV6-5 and TRBJ2-7; D possibly corresponds to TRBD1 (6 bases). The CDR3 length is 13 residues. Germline lookup yields CDR1 MNHEY and CDR2 SVGAGI. V lost 6 bases and J lost 2, with 11 bases in between. CDR3 DNA: TGTGCCAGCAGCCGGGACACCACCTACGAGCAGTACTTC. Translated, it gives CASSRDTTYEQYF.

The CDR3 DNA reads as TGCAGTGCTAGACCCCGGACTAGCGGGAGTCGGAATGAGCAGTTCTTC. This encodes CSARPRTSGSRNEQFF. This chain links TRBV20-1 with TRBJ2-1; 13 bases line up with TRBD2. CDR3 size: 16 residues. V lost 2 bases, J lost 7 bases, and 8 bases stayed unmatched. CDR1 and CDR2 from the germline V gene are DFQATT and SNEGSKA (reference sequence).

A remark on this clonotype: Since a much larger clone is just one base distant, this may be a read error. The genes are TRBV15 and TRBJ2-6; tentative D call: TRBD1 (5 bases). CDR1 is LNHNV, CDR2 YYDKDF, per germline (reference sequence). Trimming left V 5 bases short and J 2 bases short, with 10 bases between. The CDR3 is 15 amino acids. CDR3 bases: TGTGCCACCAGCGGAAACAGGACTGGGGCCAACGTCCTGACTTTC. Its translation: CATSGNRTGANVLTF. Full variable domain (missing parts from reference TRBV15 and TRBJ2-6): DAMVIQNPRYQVTQFGKPVTLSCSQTLNHNVMYWYQQKSSQAPKLLFHYYDKDFNNEADTPDNFQSRRPNTSFCFLDIRSPGLGDTAMYLCATSGNRTGANVLTFGAGSRLTVL.

CDR3 nucleotides: TGTGCCAGCAGTTACTCCCCGCCCGGGACAGGGATCTACAATGAGCAGTTCTTC. Its translation: CASSYSPPGTGIYNEQFF. The chain couples TRBV6-2 or TRBV6-3 to TRBJ2-1, with 9 bases lining up with TRBD1. CDR3 length equals 18 residues. V was pared by 0 bases and J by 3 bases, with 9 bases of the junction left unmatched. Germline values: CDR1 MNHEY, CDR2 SVGEGT.

V is TRBV27 and J is TRBJ1-5, with D maybe TRBD1 (5 bases). V was cut by 6 bases and J by 0 bases, with 12 bases left in between. Germline CDR1 is MNHEY and CDR2 is SMNVEV (reference sequence). This CDR3 has 15 amino acids. Written as DNA, the CDR3 is TGTGCCAGCAGAGCAGGTGACAGTAGCAATCAGCCCCAGCATTTT. This codes for CASRAGDSSNQPQHF.

The chain carries TRBV15 and TRBJ2-1; D is uncertain. There are 14 residues in the CDR3. CDR1 and CDR2 from the germline V gene are LNHNV and YYDKDF (reference sequence). Trimming removed 0 bases at V and 6 bases at J, with 9 bases between. CDR3: CATSREEPGNEQFF. The DNA for the CDR3 is TGTGCCACCAGCAGAGAGGAGCCTGGCAATGAGCAGTTCTTC.

This clonotype was seen more than once but under ten times. The chain uses TRBV28 and TRBJ1-2, with TRBD1 as a possible D gene (5 bases). The CDR3 length is 13 residues. Per germline, CDR1 MDHEN and CDR2 SYDVKM. V lost 7 bases, J lost 1 base, and 10 bases lay in between. CDR3 nucleotides: TGTGCCAGCACAGGGAAGGGTAACTATGGCTACACCTTC. Translating it yields CASTGKGNYGYTF.

CDR3: CASSQRRQGVDNEQFF. The DNA for the CDR3 is TGTGCCAGCAGCCAGCGGAGGCAGGGGGTTGACAATGAGCAGTTCTTC. This sequence joins TRBV14 and TRBJ2-1, with 7 bases fitting TRBD1. J lost 5 bases, V lost 3 bases, and 10 bases had no gene match. This CDR3 is 16 amino acids long. Germline V lookup: CDR1 SGHDN, CDR2 FVKESK.

The chain links TRBV7-8 to TRBJ2-1; 9 bases align to TRBD1. Germline V gene sequence: CDR1 SGHVS, CDR2 FQNEAQ. The CDR3 is 17 amino acids. Unmatched junction bases numbered 16, after V lost 6 bases and J lost 7 bases. CDR3 sequence reads: CASRLKPGTGSFNEQFF. The DNA for the CDR3 is TGTGCCAGCAGGCTAAAACCCGGGACAGGGTCGTTTAATGAGCAGTTCTTC.

The V gene is TRBV9, the J gene TRBJ1-1; D is ambiguous. Trimming removed 1 base at V and 2 bases at J, with 12 bases between. Germline V CDR1 and CDR2: SGDLS, YYNGEE. The CDR3 covers 15 residues. The CDR3 is CASSVTPQENTEAFF. Written as DNA, the CDR3 is TGTGCCAGCAGCGTAACACCCCAGGAAAACACTGAAGCTTTCTTT.

This clonotype showed up just once. The V and J genes are TRBV6-2 or TRBV6-3 and TRBJ2-1; 14 bases fit TRBD2. This CDR3 spans 16 amino acids. Trimming removed 8 bases from V and 9 bases from J; junction bases left unmatched: 12. Germline CDR1 is MNHEY and CDR2 is SVGEGT. This chain's CDR3 is CASAPAGTSGRSEQFF. DNA of the CDR3: TGTGCCAGCGCCCCCGCCGGGACTAGCGGGAGAAGTGAGCAGTTCTTC.

About this clonotype itself: A read error is possible here, since a much larger clone lies one base away. The chain links TRBV20-1 to TRBJ2-1, with a tentative D call TRBD1 (5 bases). Germline V lookup: CDR1 DFQATT, CDR2 SNEGSKA (reference sequence). This CDR3 contains 12 residues. The germline V and J ends were trimmed by 5 bases and 9 bases, with 14 bases remaining between them. The CDR3 spells CSAGPRASEQFF. The CDR3 nucleotides are TGCAGTGCTGGACCCAGGGCTAGTGAGCAGTTCTTC.

In this sample, this clonotype turned up many times. The V gene is TRBV11-2, the J gene TRBJ2-5; TRBD2 might be the D (5 bases). The V gene lost 2 bases and the J gene lost 1 base, with 8 bases spanning the gap. CDR1 is SGHAT and CDR2 is FQNNGV in the germline V gene. The length of the CDR3 is 14 residues. Here the CDR3 DNA reads TGTGCCAGCAGCTTACAGCTAGCCCAAGAGACCCAGTACTTC. It is translated as CASSLQLAQETQYF.

The J gene is TRBJ2-3, the V gene TRBV30, with 7 bases lining up with TRBD2. The CDR3 is 14 amino acids. V shed 1 base, J shed 0 bases, and the junction held 1 base outside the gene matches. CDR1 GTSNPN and CDR2 SVGIG come from the germline V gene (reference sequence). This CDR3 reads CAWSGTRSTDTQYF. CDR3 sequence (DNA): TGTGCCTGGAGTGGGACTAGAAGCACAGATACGCAGTATTTT.

The chain carries TRBV11-2 and TRBJ2-1; D is unresolved. This CDR3 has 13 residues. V was clipped by 6 bases and J by 5 bases, with 11 bases between them. CDR1 is SGHAT, CDR2 FQNNGV, per germline. CDR3 amino acids: CASSKRVNNEQFF. For the CDR3, the DNA is TGTGCCAGCAGTAAGCGCGTAAACAATGAGCAGTTCTTC.

The J gene is TRBJ1-5, the V gene TRBV6-6, with TRBD1 matching over 10 bases. V gave up 6 bases and J gave up 1 base; unmatched junction bases: 3. CDR1 MNHNY and CDR2 SVGAGI come from the germline V gene (reference sequence). This CDR3 comprises 15 residues. The CDR3 is CASRAGQGSNQPQHF. DNA for the CDR3: TGTGCCAGCAGGGCGGGACAGGGGAGCAATCAGCCCCAGCATTTT.

This clonotype appeared a single time. The chain uses TRBV4-3 and TRBJ2-1; D perhaps matches TRBD2 (6 bases). V was shortened by 1 base and J by 3 bases, with 19 bases between the two germline ends. Germline CDR1 and CDR2: LGHNA and YSLEER. This CDR3 is 18 amino acids long. CDR3 DNA sequence: TGCGCCAGCAGCCAAGCCCGGGGTGGCGGGACCAGCTACAATGAGCAGTTCTTC. Protein: CASSQARGGGTSYNEQFF.

The CDR3 nucleotides are TGTGCCTGGAACCCGGACCCCTACGAGCAGTACTTC. Amino acid sequence: CAWNPDPYEQYF. This chain uses TRBV30 with TRBJ2-7; D call uncertain. Trimming stripped 4 bases from V and 2 bases from J, with 9 bases between. Germline V lookup: CDR1 GTSNPN, CDR2 SVGIG (reference sequence). The CDR3 has 12 residues.

This rearrangement joins TRBV4-3 to TRBJ2-7, with D unresolved. The germline V and J ends were trimmed by 4 bases and 3 bases, with 10 bases remaining between them. The CDR3 consists of 13 residues. The germline gives CDR1 LGHNA, CDR2 YSLEER. The CDR3 DNA sequence: TGCGCCAGCAGCCCTAGTCTATACTACGAGCAGTACTTC. Translating it yields CASSPSLYYEQYF.

The chain uses TRBV2 and TRBJ2-7; the D gene is possibly TRBD1 (5 bases). The ends were cut back, 4 bases at V and 1 base at J, with 11 bases in the middle. The CDR3 covers 14 residues. Germline V gene lookup returns CDR1 SNHLY and CDR2 FYNNEI. CDR3 coding DNA: TGTGCCAGCAGTGTCAGGGCGAGATCCTACGAGCAGTACTTC. This gives the protein CASSVRARSYEQYF.